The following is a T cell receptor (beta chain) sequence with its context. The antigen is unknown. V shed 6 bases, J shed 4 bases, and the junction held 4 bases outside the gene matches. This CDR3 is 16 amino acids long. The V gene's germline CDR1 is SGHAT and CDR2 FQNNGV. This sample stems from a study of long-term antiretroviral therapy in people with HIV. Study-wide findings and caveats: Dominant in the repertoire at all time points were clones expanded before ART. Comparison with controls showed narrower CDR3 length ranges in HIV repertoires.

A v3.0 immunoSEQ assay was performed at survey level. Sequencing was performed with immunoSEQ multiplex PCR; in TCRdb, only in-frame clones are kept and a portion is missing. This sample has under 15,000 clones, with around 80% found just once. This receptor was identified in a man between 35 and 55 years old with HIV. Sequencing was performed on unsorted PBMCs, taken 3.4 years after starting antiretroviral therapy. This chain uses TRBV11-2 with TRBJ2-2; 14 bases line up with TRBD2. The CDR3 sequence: CASSTGTSGSTGELFF. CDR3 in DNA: TGTGCCAGCAGTACCGGGACTAGCGGGAGCACCGGGGAGCTGTTTTTT.